The 9 T cell receptor beta chains below come from one sample, sequenced in a study of tumor and adjacent non-tumor tissue in lung cancer. Three rounds of nested PCR, following a modified ARM-PCR protocol, produced the TCRbeta library. TCRdb reanalysed the multiplex PCR reads using MiXCR and keeps one entry per CDR3 protein. The sample lists fewer than 45,000 distinct CDR3 sequences, approximately 59% occurring once. This sample's RNA came from whole unsorted tissue. The normal lung tissue was taken more than 3 cm from the tumor edge. The sample was distant non-tumor lung tissue. The source is a middle-aged woman with non-small cell lung cancer.

The chain couples TRBV29-1 to TRBJ2-2; D possibly matches TRBD1 or TRBD2 (5 bases each). Trimming stripped 6 bases from V and 5 bases from J, with 16 bases between. This CDR3 contains 14 residues. Germline CDR1 and CDR2: SQVTM and ANQGSEA. CDR3 coding DNA: TGCAGCGTAGTGGCAAGCAGGGAGACCGGGGAGCTGTTTTTT. It translates to CSVVASRETGELFF.

In regard to this clonotype: Compared with germline, one end of the junction differs, possibly owing to a read error. This sequence joins TRBV10-3 and TRBJ2-5; TRBD2 is a possible D gene (5 bases). The CDR3 totals 11 residues. CDR1 is ENHRY and CDR2 is SYGVKD in the germline V gene. Here the CDR3 DNA reads TGTGCCATCAGTGAGTGGGAGACCCATTACTTC. This encodes CAISEWETHYF.

The table lists this clonotype with a few counts. The junction departs from the called germline gene at one end, perhaps through a read error. The chain employs TRBV11-2 and TRBJ2-3; D is ambiguous. Germline CDR1 reads SGHAT; CDR2 reads FQNNGV. The CDR3 totals 14 residues. The CDR3 is CASSPLGVADTQYF. As DNA, the CDR3 is TGCGCCAGCAGCCCTCTAGGCGTGGCAGATACGCAGTATTTT.

Of note for this clonotype: The CDR3 carries no conserved terminal phenylalanine or tryptophan, so it likely arises from a read error. This sequence joins TRBV11-2 and TRBJ1-2; perhaps TRBD1 as D (5 bases). From germline, CDR1 is SGHAT and CDR2 FQNNGV. The V end was cut by 5 bases, the J end by 7 bases, with 14 bases between. CDR3 length equals 13 residues. The CDR3 DNA reads TGTGCCAGCAGCCCCCGGGGCCCCAGTGGCTACACCTTA. Its protein product is CASSPRGPSGYTL.

This clonotype was observed many times. This rearrangement joins TRBV6-6 to TRBJ1-6; D may be TRBD1 (5 bases). CDR1 is MNHNY, CDR2 SVGAGI, per germline (reference sequence). The CDR3 runs 19 residues. Deletions cut 3 bases from V and 1 base from J, with 19 bases between. This CDR3 reads CASSYSRERGWSYNSPLHF. CDR3 bases: TGTGCCAGCAGTTATTCCAGGGAGCGCGGGTGGTCCTATAATTCACCCCTCCACTTT.

This clonotype was seen only a few times. V and J are TRBV5-1 and TRBJ2-5; perhaps D is TRBD1 or TRBD2 (5 bases each). This CDR3 region has 13 residues. V was pared by 4 bases and J by 3 bases, with 10 bases between. Germline CDR1 reads SGHRS; CDR2 reads YFSETQ. CDR3 amino acids: CASSPGTKETQYF. In DNA form, the CDR3 reads TGCGCCAGCAGCCCCGGGACCAAAGAGACCCAGTACTTC.

Of note for this clonotype: One base away lies a much larger clone, so this may be a sequencing read error. The conserved closing phenylalanine or tryptophan is absent in this CDR3, likely reflecting a read error. CDR3: CAIPVKGNDGDPYEQYS. The DNA of the CDR3 is TGTGCCATCCCCGTTAAGGGAAATGACGGGGACCCTTACGAGCAGTACTCC. The rearrangement uses TRBV28 and TRBJ2-7, with D perhaps being TRBD1 or TRBD2 (5 bases each). Trimming removed 10 bases from V and 4 bases from J, with 29 bases in between. Germline values: CDR1 MDHEN, CDR2 SYDVKM. The length of the CDR3 is 17 residues.

Comments on this clonotype: The DNA is omitted, as the CDR3 cannot be located on it reliably, and the CDR3 follows TCRdb's listing. The chain joins TRBV29-1 to TRBJ2-2. Germline assignment: CDR1 SQVTM and CDR2 ANQGSEA. A total of 12 residues make up the CDR3, ends included. The CDR3 protein is CSVARGNGEPFF.

On this clonotype itself: At one end, the junction sequence differs from germline, possibly due to a read error. The chain employs TRBV11-2 and TRBJ2-3; tentatively, D is TRBD1 (6 bases). The CDR3 extends over 17 amino acids. Germline V gene sequence: CDR1 SGHAT, CDR2 FQNNGV. The CDR3 DNA reads TGTACCAGCAGCCTAGGAGGTAGTGGGGGCTACACAGATACGCAGTATTTT. Translating it yields CTSSLGGSGGYTDTQYF.